This T cell receptor (beta chain) was sequenced during a study of T cell changes during pregnancy in multiple sclerosis. Profiled with immunoSEQ multiplex PCR; TCRdb holds only in-frame clones, not every one. Of more than 30,000 clones detected, roughly 92% appear once; the ten largest clones hold 1.2%. The V and J ends lost 0 bases and 8 bases respectively, with 9 bases between them. The CDR3 totals 13 residues. Germline CDR1 is SGHNT and CDR2 is YYREEE (reference sequence). The TCR was taken from a female donor with multiple sclerosis, enrolled in a pregnancy study. The sequenced sample consisted of PBMCs (not recorded whether the cells were cultured). V usage is TRBV5-4 and J usage is TRBJ1-3; D might be TRBD1 (5 bases). CDR3 coding DNA: TGTGCCAGCAGCTTGGGACAGCGGGACACCATATATTTT. Translated: CASSLGQRDTIYF.